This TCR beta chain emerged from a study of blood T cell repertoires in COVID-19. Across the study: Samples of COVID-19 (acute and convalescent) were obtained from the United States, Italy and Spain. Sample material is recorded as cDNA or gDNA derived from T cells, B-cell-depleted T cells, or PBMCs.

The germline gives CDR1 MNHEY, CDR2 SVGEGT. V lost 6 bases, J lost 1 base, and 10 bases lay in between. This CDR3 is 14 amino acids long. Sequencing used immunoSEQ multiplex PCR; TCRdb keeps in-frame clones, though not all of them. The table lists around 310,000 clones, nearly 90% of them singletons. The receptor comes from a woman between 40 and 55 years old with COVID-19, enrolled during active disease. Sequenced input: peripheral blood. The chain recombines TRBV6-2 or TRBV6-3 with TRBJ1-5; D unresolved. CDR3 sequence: CASSSEGSNQPQHF. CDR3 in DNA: TGTGCCAGCAGCTCTGAGGGCAGCAATCAGCCCCAGCATTTT.